This T cell receptor beta chain was sequenced for a study of blood T cell repertoires in COVID-19. This table comes from immunoSEQ multiplex PCR, and its TCRdb copy is limited to in-frame clones, with some not included. The sample yields approximately 200,000 clones, over 80% seen once. This CDR3 is built from 13 residues. Germline V lookup: CDR1 SGDLS, CDR2 YYNGEE. The V gene lost 0 bases and the J gene lost 10 bases, with 11 bases spanning the gap. The source of this sequence is a man aged 25-40 years who had recovered from COVID-19. The rearrangement joins TRBV9 to TRBJ2-1; the D is unclear. Sequenced: PBMCs or T cells enriched from blood (not recorded which). The CDR3 DNA is TGTGCCAGCAGCGTAGCCTCTAGTTACGAGCAGTTCTTC. Encoded protein: CASSVASSYEQFF.